This paragraph covers one TCR beta chain sequence. The sample originates from a study of blood T cell repertoires in COVID-19. Trimming left V 8 bases short and J 7 bases short, with 11 bases between. The length of the CDR3 is 11 residues. Germline CDR1 SGHAT, CDR2 FQNNGV. TCRdb keeps only in-frame clones here, not all; method: immunoSEQ multiplex PCR. The table includes fewer than 50,000 clones, 70% to 90% detected once. The chain uses TRBV11-2 and TRBJ1-1, with a weak D call TRBD1 (5 bases). Sequencing was done on a sample of peripheral blood. The receptor's source is a man aged 55-75 years with COVID-19, enrolled during active disease. DNA for the CDR3: TGTGCCAGCCCTCGGGGGGATGAAGCTTTCTTT. Translating it yields CASPRGDEAFF.